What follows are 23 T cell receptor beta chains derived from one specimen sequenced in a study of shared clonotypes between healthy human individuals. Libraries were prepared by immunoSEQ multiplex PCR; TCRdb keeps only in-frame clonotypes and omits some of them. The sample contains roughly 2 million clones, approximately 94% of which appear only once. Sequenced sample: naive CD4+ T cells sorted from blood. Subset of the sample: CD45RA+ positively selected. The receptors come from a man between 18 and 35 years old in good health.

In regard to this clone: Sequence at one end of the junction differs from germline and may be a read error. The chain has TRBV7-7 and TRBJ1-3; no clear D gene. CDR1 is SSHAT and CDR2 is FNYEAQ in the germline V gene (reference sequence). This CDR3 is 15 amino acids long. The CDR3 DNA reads TGTGCTAGCAGCTTGGGGTCCAACTCTGGAAACACCATATATTTT. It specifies CASSLGSNSGNTIYF. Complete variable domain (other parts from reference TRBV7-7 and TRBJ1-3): GAGVSQSPRYKVTKRGQDVTLRCDPISSHATLYWYQQALGQGPEFLTYFNYEAQPDKSGLPSDRFSAERPEGSISTLTIQRTEQRDSAMYRCASSLGSNSGNTIYFGEGSWLTVV.

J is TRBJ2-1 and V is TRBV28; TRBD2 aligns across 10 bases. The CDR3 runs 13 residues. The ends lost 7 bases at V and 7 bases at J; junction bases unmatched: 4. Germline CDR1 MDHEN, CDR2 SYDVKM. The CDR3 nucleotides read TGTGCCAGCACCAGCGGGGGGGGTAATGAGCAGTTCTTC. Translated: CASTSGGGNEQFF.

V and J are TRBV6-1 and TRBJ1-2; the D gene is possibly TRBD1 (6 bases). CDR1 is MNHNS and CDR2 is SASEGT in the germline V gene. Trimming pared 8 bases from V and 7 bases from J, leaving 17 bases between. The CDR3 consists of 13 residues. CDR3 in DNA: TGTGCCAGCGGGGGGACATTAAGGAGTGGCTACACCTTC. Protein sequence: CASGGTLRSGYTF.

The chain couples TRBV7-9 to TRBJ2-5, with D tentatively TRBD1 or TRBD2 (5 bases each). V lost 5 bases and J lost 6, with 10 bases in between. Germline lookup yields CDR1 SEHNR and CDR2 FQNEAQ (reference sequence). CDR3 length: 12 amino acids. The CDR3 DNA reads TGTGCCAGCAGCCTCAGGGAGCAGACCCAGTACTTC. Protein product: CASSLREQTQYF.

The CDR3 loop reads CASTGNNYGYTF. In DNA, the CDR3 is TGTGCCAGTACGGGGAATAACTATGGCTACACCTTC. The rearrangement joins TRBV19 to TRBJ1-2; no firm D call. V was cut by 7 bases and J by 1 base, with 7 bases left in between. The CDR3 loop spans 12 amino acids. CDR1 is LNHDA, CDR2 SQIVND, per germline (reference sequence).

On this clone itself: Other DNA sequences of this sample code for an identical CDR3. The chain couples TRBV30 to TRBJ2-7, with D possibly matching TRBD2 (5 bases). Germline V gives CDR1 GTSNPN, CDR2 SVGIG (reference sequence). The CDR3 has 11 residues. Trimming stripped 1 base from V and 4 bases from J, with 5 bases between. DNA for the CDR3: TGTGCCTGGAGTGGGGAGTACGAGCAGTACTTC. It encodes CAWSGEYEQYF.

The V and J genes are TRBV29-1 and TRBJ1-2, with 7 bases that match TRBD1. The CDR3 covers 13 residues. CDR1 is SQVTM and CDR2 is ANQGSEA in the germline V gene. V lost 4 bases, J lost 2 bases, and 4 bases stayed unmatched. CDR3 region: CSVAPGQNYGYTF. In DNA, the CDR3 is TGCAGCGTTGCTCCGGGACAGAACTATGGCTACACCTTC.

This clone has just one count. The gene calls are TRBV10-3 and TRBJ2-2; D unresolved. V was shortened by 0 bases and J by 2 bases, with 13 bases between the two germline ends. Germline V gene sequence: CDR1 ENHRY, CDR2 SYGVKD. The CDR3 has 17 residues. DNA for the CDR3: TGTGCCATCAGTGAGTCAGTGTCACTAAGAAACACCGGGGAGCTGTTTTTT. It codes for CAISESVSLRNTGELFF.

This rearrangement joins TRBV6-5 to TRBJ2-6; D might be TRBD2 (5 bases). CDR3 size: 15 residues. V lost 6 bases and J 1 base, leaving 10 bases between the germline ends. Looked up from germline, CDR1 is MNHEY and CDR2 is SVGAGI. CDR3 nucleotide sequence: TGTGCCAGCAGCCGAAGGACTTCTGGGGCCAACGTCCTGACTTTC. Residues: CASSRRTSGANVLTF.

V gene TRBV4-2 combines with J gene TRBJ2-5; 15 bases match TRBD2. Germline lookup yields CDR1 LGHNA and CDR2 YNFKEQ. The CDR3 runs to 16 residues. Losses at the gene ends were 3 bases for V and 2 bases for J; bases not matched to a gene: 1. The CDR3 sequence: CASSQGTSGGQETQYF. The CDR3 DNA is TGTGCCAGCAGCCAGGGGACTAGCGGGGGGCAAGAGACCCAGTACTTC.

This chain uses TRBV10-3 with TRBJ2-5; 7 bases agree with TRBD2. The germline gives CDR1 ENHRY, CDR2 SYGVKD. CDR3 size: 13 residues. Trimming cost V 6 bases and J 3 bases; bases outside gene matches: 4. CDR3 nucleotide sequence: TGTGCCATCAGGGAGGGAGGGGAAGAGACCCAGTACTTC. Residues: CAIREGGEETQYF.

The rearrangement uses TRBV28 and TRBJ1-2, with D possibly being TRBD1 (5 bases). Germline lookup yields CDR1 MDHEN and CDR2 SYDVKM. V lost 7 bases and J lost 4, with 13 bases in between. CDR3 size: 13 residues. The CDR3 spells CASKWGSLYGYTF. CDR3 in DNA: TGTGCCAGCAAATGGGGCAGCCTCTATGGCTACACCTTC.

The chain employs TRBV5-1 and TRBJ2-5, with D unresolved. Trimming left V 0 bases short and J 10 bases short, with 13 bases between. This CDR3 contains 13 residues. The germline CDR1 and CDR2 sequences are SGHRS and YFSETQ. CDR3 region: CASSLESWLDQYF. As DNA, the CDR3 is TGCGCCAGCAGCTTGGAAAGTTGGTTGGACCAGTACTTC.

The CDR3 spells CASSLGLRADGRELFF. For the CDR3, the DNA is TGCGCCAGCAGCTTGGGCCTACGGGCCGATGGCCGGGAGCTGTTTTTT. J is TRBJ2-2 and V is TRBV5-1; D gene uncertain. The V and J ends lost 0 bases and 9 bases respectively, with 18 bases between them. The CDR3 runs to 16 residues. The germline CDR1 and CDR2 sequences are SGHRS and YFSETQ.

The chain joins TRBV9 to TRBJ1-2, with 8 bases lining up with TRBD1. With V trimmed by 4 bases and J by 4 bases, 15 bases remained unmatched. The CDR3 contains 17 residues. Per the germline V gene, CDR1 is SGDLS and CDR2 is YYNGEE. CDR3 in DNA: TGTGCCAGCAGCTTAACCCTCCAGGGGGCGTCTTCCTATGGCTACACCTTC. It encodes CASSLTLQGASSYGYTF.

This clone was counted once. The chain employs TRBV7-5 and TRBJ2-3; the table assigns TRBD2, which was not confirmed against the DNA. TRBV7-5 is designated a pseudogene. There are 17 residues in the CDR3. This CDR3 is CARSLVPQRGGFDTQYF. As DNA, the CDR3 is TGTGCCAGAAGCTTAGTCCCCCAGCGGGGGGGCTTCGATACGCAGTATTTT.

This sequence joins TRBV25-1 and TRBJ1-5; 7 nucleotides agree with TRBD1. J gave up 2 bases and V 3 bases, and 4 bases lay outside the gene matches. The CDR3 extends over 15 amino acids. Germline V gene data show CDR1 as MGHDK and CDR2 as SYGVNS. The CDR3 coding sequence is TGTGCCAGCAGTGAGACAGGGAACGGCAATCAGCCCCAGCATTTT. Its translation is CASSETGNGNQPQHF.

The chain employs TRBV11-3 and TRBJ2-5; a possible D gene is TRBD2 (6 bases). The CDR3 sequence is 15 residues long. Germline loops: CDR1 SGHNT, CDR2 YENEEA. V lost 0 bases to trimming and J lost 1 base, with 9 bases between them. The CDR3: CASSLESGGQETQYF. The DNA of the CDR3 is TGTGCCAGCAGCTTAGAATCCGGGGGCCAAGAGACCCAGTACTTC.

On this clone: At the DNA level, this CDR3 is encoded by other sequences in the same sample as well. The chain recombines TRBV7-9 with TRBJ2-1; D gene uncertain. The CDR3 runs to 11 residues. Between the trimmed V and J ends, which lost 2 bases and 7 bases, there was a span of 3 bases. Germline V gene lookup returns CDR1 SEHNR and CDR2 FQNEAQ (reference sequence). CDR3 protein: CASSLSNEQFF. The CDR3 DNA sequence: TGTGCCAGCAGCTTATCTAATGAGCAGTTCTTC.

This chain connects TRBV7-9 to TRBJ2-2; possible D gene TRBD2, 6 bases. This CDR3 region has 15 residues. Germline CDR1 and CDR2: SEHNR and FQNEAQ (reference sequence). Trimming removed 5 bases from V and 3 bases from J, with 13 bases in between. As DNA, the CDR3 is TGTGCCAGCAGCCTATTAGGAGGGGACACCGGGGAGCTGTTTTTT. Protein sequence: CASSLLGGDTGELFF.

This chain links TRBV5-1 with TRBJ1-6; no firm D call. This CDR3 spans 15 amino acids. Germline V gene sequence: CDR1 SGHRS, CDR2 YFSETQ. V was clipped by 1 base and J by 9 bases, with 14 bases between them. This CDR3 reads CASSLTTNSGSPLHF. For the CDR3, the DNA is TGCGCCAGCAGCTTGACTACAAACAGCGGTTCACCCCTCCACTTT. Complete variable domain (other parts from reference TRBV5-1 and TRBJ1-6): KAGVTQTPRYLIKTRGQQVTLSCSPISGHRSVSWYQQTPGQGLQFLFEYFSETQRNKGNFPGRFSGRQFSNSRSEMNVSTLELGDSALYLCASSLTTNSGSPLHFGNGTRLTVT.

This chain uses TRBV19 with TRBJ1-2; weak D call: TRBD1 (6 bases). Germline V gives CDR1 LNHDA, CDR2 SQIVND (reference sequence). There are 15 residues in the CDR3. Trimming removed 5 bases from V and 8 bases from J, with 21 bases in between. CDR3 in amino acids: CASSPEGQGLGGYTF. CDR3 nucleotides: TGTGCCAGTAGTCCAGAGGGTCAGGGGCTTGGAGGCTACACCTTC.

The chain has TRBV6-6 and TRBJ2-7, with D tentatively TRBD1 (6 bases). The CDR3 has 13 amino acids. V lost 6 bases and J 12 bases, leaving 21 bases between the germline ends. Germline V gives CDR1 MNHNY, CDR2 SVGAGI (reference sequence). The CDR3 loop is CASSSMPLGALYF. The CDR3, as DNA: TGTGCCAGCAGCAGCATGCCTCTGGGGGCTTTGTACTTC.